This T cell receptor (beta chain) was retrieved from a study of shared clonotypes between healthy human individuals. Turning to the study itself: Each donor's CD4 naive and CD4 memory cells filled three plates apiece, CD8 naive two, and CD8 memory one. Points from the study as a whole: Researchers sampled only blood; tissue repertoires likely differ.

In the case of this clone: The antigen is not known.

Deep-level settings were used for running the assay. TCRdb keeps only in-frame clones here, not all; method: immunoSEQ multiplex PCR. The data contain 660,000 or so clones, roughly 96% of them singletons. Naive CD8 cells were CD45RO-negative, positively selected for CCR7, excluding terminally differentiated effector memory CD45RA+ cells. The V end was cut by 4 bases, the J end by 0 bases, with 12 bases between. Germline V gene data show CDR1 as SGDLS and CDR2 as YYNGEE. This CDR3 contains 15 residues. The sequencing input was naive CD8+ T cells sorted from blood. The chain is built from TRBV9 and TRBJ2-3; perhaps TRBD2 as D (6 bases). This clonotype was obtained from a woman aged 25-40 years in good health. The CDR3 here is CASSPGRGSTDTQYF. The CDR3 DNA follows: TGTGCCAGCAGCCCTGGACGGGGGAGCACAGATACGCAGTATTTT.